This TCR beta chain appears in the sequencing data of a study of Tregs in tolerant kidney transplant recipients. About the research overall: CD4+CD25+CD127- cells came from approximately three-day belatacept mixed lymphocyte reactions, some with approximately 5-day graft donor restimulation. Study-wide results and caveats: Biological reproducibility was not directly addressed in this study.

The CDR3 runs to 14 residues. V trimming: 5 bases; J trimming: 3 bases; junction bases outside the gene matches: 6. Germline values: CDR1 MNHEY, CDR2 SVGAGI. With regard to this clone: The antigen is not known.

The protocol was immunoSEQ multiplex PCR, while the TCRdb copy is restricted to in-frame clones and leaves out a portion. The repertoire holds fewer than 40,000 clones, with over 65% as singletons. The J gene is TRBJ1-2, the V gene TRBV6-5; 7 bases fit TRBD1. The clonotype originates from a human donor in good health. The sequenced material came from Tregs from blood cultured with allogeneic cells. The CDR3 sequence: CASSRQGTDYGYTF. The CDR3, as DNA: TGTGCCAGCAGTAGACAGGGCACCGACTATGGCTACACCTTC.